This TCR beta chain is from a study of T cell responses to AZD1222 COVID-19 vaccine. The study's findings and limits: Close to half of all spike-specific TCRs reportedly target regions of the variants that are unmutated. The donor group comprised mostly white British people and more females; the analysis possibly underestimated clonal diversity. Regions 160-218 and 743-854 dominated among vaccine-associated CD4 TCRs spanning spike.

Trimming cost V 5 bases and J 4 bases, with 21 bases left between them. The CDR3 loop spans 16 amino acids. The germline V gene encodes CDR1 SGDLS and CDR2 YYNGEE. This clone was seen more than once but under ten times. Its matching antigen is unknown. The table came from immunoSEQ multiplex PCR; TCRdb's copy has only in-frame clones and leaves some out. The table records over 110,000 clones, roughly 92% of them present only once. The chain is built from TRBV9 and TRBJ1-2; tentatively, D is TRBD1 (6 bases). This specimen was peripheral blood, taken 28 days after the second AZD1222 dose. The TCR was taken from an adult who received the AZD1222 COVID-19 vaccine. CDR3 nucleotides: TGTGCCAGCAGGGGCCCTGGGGGCGGAGTTCGCTATGGCTACACCTTC. Protein: CASRGPGGGVRYGYTF.